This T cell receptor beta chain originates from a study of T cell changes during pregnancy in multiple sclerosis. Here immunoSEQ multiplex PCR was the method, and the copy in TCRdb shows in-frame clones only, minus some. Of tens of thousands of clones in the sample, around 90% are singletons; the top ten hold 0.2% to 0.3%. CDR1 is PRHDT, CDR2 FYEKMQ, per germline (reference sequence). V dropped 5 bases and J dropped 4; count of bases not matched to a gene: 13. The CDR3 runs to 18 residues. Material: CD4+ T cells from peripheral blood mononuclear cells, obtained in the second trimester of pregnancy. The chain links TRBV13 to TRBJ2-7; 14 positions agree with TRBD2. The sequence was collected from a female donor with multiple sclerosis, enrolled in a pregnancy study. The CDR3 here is CASSPGLAGGAGIYEQYF. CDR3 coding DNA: TGTGCCAGCAGCCCCGGACTAGCGGGAGGAGCGGGTATTTACGAGCAGTACTTC. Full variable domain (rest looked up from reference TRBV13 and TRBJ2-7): AAGVIQSPRHLIKEKRETATLKCYPIPRHDTVYWYQQGPGQDPQFLISFYEKMQSDKGSIPDRFSAQQFSDYHSELNMSSLELGDSALYFCASSPGLAGGAGIYEQYFGPGTRLTVT.